These 12 T cell receptor beta chains share one sample of origin, sequenced in a study of cytomegalovirus exposure and HLA in healthy donors. The table came from immunoSEQ multiplex PCR; TCRdb's copy has only in-frame clones and leaves some out. The sample shows 98,000 or so clones, around 85% of them seen only once. The sample was PBMCs. The receptors shown here come from a woman under 30 in good health and CMV-seronegative.

V and J are TRBV2 and TRBJ1-2, with TRBD1 identical over 8 bases. CDR1 SNHLY and CDR2 FYNNEI come from the germline V gene. With 10 bases clipped from V and 3 bases from J, the junction kept 13 bases outside the gene matches. The CDR3 has 15 amino acids. The DNA for the CDR3 is TGTGCCACCCAGGCTCGGACAGGGTGGGACTATGGCTACACCTTC. Translation: CATQARTGWDYGYTF. Full variable domain (missing parts from reference TRBV2 and TRBJ1-2): EPEVTQTPSHQVTQMGQEVILRCVPISNHLYFYWYRQILGQKVEFLVSFYNNEISEKSEIFDDQFSVERPDGSNFTLKIRSTKLEDSAMYFCATQARTGWDYGYTFGSGTRLTVV.

The gene calls are TRBV7-8 and TRBJ2-5; 11 positions match TRBD2. The CDR3 length is 15 residues. Unmatched junction bases numbered 5, after V lost 4 bases and J lost 4 bases. Germline V lookup: CDR1 SGHVS, CDR2 FQNEAQ. The DNA of the CDR3 is TGTGCCAGCAGCTCCGGGACTAGCGGCCGAGAGACCCAGTACTTC. As protein: CASSSGTSGRETQYF.

The J gene is TRBJ2-3, the V gene TRBV9; the D is unclear. Germline CDR1 is SGDLS and CDR2 is YYNGEE. This CDR3 has 14 residues. Trimming pared 3 bases from V and 2 bases from J, leaving 10 bases between. CDR3 bases: TGTGCCAGCAGCGCCACCGACAACACAGATACGCAGTATTTT. This codes for CASSATDNTDTQYF.

This chain joins TRBV27 and TRBJ2-7, with 7 bases fitting TRBD1. V lost 6 bases, J lost 3 bases, and 8 bases stayed unmatched. Germline V CDR1 and CDR2: MNHEY, SMNVEV (reference sequence). The CDR3 loop spans 14 amino acids. The CDR3 here is CASRPTGANYEQYF. The CDR3 DNA follows: TGTGCCAGCAGACCTACAGGGGCCAACTACGAGCAGTACTTC.

About this clone: Other DNA sequences of this sample code for an identical CDR3. This chain links TRBV27 with TRBJ2-7; 8 nucleotides line up with TRBD1. Germline CDR1 and CDR2: MNHEY and SMNVEV (reference sequence). The CDR3 is 13 residues long. With 5 bases clipped from V and 3 bases from J, the junction kept 3 bases outside the gene matches. CDR3 sequence: CASSPGQGYEQYF. CDR3 nucleotides: TGTGCCAGCAGTCCAGGACAGGGCTACGAGCAGTACTTC.

A single count supports this clone. The chain joins TRBV6-1 to TRBJ2-5; 7 positions match TRBD2. The CDR3 runs to 15 residues. The germline gives CDR1 MNHNS, CDR2 SASEGT. Trimming at V came to 4 bases and at J to 2 bases, leaving 7 bases not matched to a gene. The CDR3: CASSGGAGTQETQYF. The CDR3 coding sequence is TGTGCCAGCAGTGGGGGAGCGGGGACTCAAGAGACCCAGTACTTC.

The chain couples TRBV5-4 to TRBJ1-6; D perhaps matches TRBD1 (6 bases). Germline V gene lookup returns CDR1 SGHNT and CDR2 YYREEE (reference sequence). V dropped 4 bases and J dropped 6 bases, with 17 bases sitting between them. CDR3 length equals 16 residues. For the CDR3, the DNA is TGTGCCAGCAGCCCAAGGACAGAAGGCGGTAATTCACCCCTCCACTTT. Protein: CASSPRTEGGNSPLHF.

This clone turned up a few times. J is TRBJ1-1 and V is TRBV18, with D unclear. Trimming cost V 2 bases and J 1 base, with 5 bases left between them. The V gene's germline CDR1 is KGHSH and CDR2 LQKENI. This CDR3 spans 13 amino acids. The CDR3 sequence is CASSPFSNTEAFF. The CDR3 bases are TGTGCCAGCTCACCATTCTCGAACACTGAAGCTTTCTTT.

V and J are TRBV2 and TRBJ1-1, with a possible D match to TRBD1 (5 bases). There are 16 residues in the CDR3. V shed 6 bases and J shed 0 bases, with 17 bases lying between them. Germline values: CDR1 SNHLY, CDR2 FYNNEI. The CDR3: CASRTDPLRLNTEAFF. The DNA for the CDR3 is TGTGCCAGCAGGACAGATCCCCTACGACTGAACACTGAAGCTTTCTTT.

The CDR3 loop is CAWSVRSRDYGYTF. In nucleotides, the CDR3 is TGTGCCTGGAGTGTACGCAGCAGGGACTATGGCTACACCTTC. The J gene is TRBJ1-2, the V gene TRBV30, with D perhaps matching TRBD1 (5 bases). Trimming took 0 bases from V and 3 from J, leaving 11 bases between them. CDR3 size: 14 residues. The germline V gene has CDR1 GTSNPN and CDR2 SVGIG (reference sequence).

In this sample, this clone turned up a few times. J is TRBJ1-5 and V is TRBV9; 7 bases match TRBD1. The CDR3 totals 15 residues. The trim removed 4 bases at V and 3 bases at J, leaving 7 bases unmatched. Germline CDR1 reads SGDLS; CDR2 reads YYNGEE. The CDR3: CASSPEGTVNQPQHF. The CDR3 DNA reads TGTGCCAGCAGCCCAGAAGGGACAGTCAATCAGCCCCAGCATTTT.

V is TRBV30 and J is TRBJ1-1; TRBD1 matches at 7 bases. J lost 5 bases, V lost 5 bases, and 8 bases had no gene match. The CDR3 sequence is 13 residues long. The V gene's germline CDR1 is GTSNPN and CDR2 SVGIG (reference sequence). CDR3: CAWARQGLTEAFF. Written as DNA, the CDR3 is TGTGCCTGGGCCCGACAGGGACTGACTGAAGCTTTCTTT.